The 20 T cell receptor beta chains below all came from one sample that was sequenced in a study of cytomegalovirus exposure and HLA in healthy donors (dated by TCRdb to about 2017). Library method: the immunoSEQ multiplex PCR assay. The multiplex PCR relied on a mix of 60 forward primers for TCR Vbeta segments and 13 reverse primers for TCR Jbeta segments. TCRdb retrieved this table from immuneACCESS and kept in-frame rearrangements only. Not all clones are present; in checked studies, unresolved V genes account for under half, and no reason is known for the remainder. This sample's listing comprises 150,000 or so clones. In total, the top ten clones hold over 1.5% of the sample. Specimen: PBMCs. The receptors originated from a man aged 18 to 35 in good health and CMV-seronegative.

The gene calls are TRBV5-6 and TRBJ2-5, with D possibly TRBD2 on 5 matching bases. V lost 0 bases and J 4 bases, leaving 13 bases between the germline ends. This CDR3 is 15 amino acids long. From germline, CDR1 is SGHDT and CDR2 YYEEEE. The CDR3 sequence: CASSLGTPTPETQYF. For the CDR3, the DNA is TGTGCCAGCAGCTTGGGGACTCCGACCCCAGAGACCCAGTACTTC.

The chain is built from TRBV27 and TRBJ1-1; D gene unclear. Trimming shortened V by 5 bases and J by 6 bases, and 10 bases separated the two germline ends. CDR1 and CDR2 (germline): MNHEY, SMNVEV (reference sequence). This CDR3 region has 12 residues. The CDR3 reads CASSPRGAEAFF. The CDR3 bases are TGTGCCAGCAGTCCCCGCGGCGCTGAAGCTTTCTTT.

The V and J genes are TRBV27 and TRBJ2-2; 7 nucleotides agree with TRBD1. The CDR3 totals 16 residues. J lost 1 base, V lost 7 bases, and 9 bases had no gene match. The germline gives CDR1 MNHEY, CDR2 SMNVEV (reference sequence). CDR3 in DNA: TGTGCCAGCACCCGACAGGGTCGGATGAACACCGGGGAGCTGTTTTTT. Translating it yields CASTRQGRMNTGELFF.

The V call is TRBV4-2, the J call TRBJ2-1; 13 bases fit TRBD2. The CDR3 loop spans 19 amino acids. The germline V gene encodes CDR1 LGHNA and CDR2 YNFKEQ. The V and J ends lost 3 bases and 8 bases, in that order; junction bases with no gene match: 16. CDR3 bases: TGTGCCAGCAGCCACCCCGGGACTAGCGGGGCCTGGGGGTGGCATGAGCAGTTCTTC. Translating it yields CASSHPGTSGAWGWHEQFF.

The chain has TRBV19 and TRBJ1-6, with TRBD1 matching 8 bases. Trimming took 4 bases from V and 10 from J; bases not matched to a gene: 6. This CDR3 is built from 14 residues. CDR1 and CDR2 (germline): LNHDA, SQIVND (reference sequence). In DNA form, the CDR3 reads TGTGCCAGTAGTACAGCAGGGGGCGGATCACCCCTCCACTTT. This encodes CASSTAGGGSPLHF. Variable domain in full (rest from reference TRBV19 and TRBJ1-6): DGGITQSPKYLFRKEGQNVTLSCEQNLNHDAMYWYRQDPGQGLRLIYYSQIVNDFQKGDIAEGYSVSREKKESFPLTVTSAQKNPTAFYLCASSTAGGGSPLHFGNGTRLTVT.

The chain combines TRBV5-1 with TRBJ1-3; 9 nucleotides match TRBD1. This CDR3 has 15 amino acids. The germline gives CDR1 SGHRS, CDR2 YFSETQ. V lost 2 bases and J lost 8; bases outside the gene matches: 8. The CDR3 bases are TGCGCCAGCAGCTTAGAAGGGACAGGGCCTTACACCATATATTTT. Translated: CASSLEGTGPYTIYF.

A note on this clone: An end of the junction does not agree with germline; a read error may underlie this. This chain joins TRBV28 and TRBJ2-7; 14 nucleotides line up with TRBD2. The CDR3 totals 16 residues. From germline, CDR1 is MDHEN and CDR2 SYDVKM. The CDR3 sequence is CAGRQTGTSGGYEQYF. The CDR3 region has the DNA TGTGCCGGCAGACAGACCGGGACTAGCGGGGGCTACGAGCAGTACTTC.

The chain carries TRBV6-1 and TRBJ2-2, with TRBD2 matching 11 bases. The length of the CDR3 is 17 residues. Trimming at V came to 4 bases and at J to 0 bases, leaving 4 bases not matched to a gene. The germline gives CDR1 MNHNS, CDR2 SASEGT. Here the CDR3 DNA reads TGTGCCAGCAGTGCACTAGCGGGGGCGTCGAACACCGGGGAGCTGTTTTTT. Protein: CASSALAGASNTGELFF.

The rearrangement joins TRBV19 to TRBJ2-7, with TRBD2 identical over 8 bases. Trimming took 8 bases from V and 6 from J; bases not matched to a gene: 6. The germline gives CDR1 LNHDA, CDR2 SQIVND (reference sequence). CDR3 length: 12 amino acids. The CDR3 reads CASGAGGREQYF. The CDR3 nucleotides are TGTGCCAGTGGGGCGGGGGGTCGCGAGCAGTACTTC.

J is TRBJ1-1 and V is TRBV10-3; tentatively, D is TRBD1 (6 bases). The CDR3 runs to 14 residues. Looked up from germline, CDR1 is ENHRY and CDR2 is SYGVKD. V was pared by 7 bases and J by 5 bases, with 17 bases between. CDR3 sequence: CAIKGRQEITEAFF. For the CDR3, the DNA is TGTGCCATCAAAGGCCGACAGGAAATAACTGAAGCTTTCTTT.

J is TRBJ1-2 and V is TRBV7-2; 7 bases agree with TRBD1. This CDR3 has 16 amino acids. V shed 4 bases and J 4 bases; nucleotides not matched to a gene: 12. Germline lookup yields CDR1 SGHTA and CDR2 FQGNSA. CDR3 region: CASSSSAGTAFYGYTF. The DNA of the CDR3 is TGTGCCAGCAGCTCGTCCGCCGGGACAGCCTTCTATGGCTACACCTTC.

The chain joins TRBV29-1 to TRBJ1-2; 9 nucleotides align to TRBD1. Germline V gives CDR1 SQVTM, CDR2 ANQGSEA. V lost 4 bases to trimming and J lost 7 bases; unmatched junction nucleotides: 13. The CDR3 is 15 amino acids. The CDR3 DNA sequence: TGCAGCGTTGCCCAAGGGCGGACAGGGGCGAGTGGCTACACCTTC. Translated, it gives CSVAQGRTGASGYTF.

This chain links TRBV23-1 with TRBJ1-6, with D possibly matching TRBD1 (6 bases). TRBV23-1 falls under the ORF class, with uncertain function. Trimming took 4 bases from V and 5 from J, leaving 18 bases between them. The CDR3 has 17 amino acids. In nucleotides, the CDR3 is TGCGCCAGCAGTCGGCACGGACAGTGTCTTGATAATTCACCCCTCCACTTT. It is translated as CASSRHGQCLDNSPLHF.

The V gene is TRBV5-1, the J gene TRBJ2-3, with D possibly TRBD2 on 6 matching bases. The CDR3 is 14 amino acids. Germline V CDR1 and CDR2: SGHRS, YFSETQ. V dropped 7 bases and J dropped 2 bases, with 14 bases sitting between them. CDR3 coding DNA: TGCGCCAGCTACCCCGGACTATTCACAGATACGCAGTATTTT. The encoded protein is CASYPGLFTDTQYF.

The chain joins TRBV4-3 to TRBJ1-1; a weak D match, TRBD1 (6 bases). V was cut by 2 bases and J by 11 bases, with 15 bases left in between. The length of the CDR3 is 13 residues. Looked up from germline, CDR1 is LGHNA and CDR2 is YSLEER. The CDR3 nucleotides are TGCGCCAGCAGCCAACGTCTAGGACAGCCTGCTTTCTTT. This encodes CASSQRLGQPAFF.

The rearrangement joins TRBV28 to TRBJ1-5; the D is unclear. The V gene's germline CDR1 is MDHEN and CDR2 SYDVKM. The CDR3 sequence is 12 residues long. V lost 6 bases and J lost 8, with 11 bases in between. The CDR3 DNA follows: TGTGCCAGCAGACTTAACGTAAAGCCCCAGCATTTT. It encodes CASRLNVKPQHF.

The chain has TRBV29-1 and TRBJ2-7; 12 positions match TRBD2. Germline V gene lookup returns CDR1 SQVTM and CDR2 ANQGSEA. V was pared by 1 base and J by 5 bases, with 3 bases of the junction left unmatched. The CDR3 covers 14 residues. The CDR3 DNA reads TGCAGCGTTGAAGGCCTAGCGGGAGGGGACGAGCAGTACTTC. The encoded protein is CSVEGLAGGDEQYF.

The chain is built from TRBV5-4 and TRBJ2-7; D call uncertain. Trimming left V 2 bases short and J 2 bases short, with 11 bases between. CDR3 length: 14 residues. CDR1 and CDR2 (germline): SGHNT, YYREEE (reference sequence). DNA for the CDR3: TGTGCCAGCAGCTTAAACAGAAGACCCTACGAGCAGTACTTC. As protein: CASSLNRRPYEQYF. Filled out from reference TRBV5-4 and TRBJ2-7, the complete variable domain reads ETGVTQSPTHLIKTRGQQVTLRCSSQSGHNTVSWYQQALGQGPQFIFQYYREEENGRGNFPPRFSGLQFPNYSSELNVNALELDDSALYLCASSLNRRPYEQYFGPGTRLTVT.

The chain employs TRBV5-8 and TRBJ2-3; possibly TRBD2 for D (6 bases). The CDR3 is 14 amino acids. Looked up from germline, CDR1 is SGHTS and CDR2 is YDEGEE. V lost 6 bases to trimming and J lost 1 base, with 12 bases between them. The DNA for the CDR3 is TGTGCCAGCACCATTTGGGGGGGCACAGATACGCAGTATTTT. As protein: CASTIWGGTDTQYF.

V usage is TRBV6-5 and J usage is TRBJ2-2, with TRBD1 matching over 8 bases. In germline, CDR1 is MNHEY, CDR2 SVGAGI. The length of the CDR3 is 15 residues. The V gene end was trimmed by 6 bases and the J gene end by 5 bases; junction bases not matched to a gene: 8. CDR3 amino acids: CASRSYRGDTGELFF. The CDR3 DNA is TGTGCCAGCAGATCTTACAGGGGGGATACCGGGGAGCTGTTTTTT.